These 31 T cell receptor beta chains came from one sample sequenced in a study of cytomegalovirus exposure and HLA in healthy donors. A multiplex PCR was run with 60 Vbeta primers and 13 Jbeta primers. This table comes from immunoSEQ multiplex PCR, and its TCRdb copy is limited to in-frame clones, with some not included. The data hold about 140,000 clones, with about four fifths observed a single time. Sequences were obtained from PBMCs. The receptor set was obtained from a male donor in good health and CMV-seronegative.

In its sample, this clone was seen a few times. The V gene is TRBV30, the J gene TRBJ2-1; 8 bases match TRBD2. Germline V gene data show CDR1 as GTSNPN and CDR2 as SVGIG (reference sequence). This CDR3 region has 13 residues. The J segment lost 3 bases and the V segment lost 5 bases, leaving 3 bases of the junction unmatched. The CDR3 nucleotides read TGTGCCTGGGCCCGGGGGGGCTACAATGAGCAGTTCTTC. It codes for CAWARGGYNEQFF. The full variable domain, in which reference TRBV30 and TRBJ2-1 provide the parts outside the CDR3, is SQTIHQWPATLVQPVGSPLSLECTVEGTSNPNLYWYRQAAGRGLQLLFYSVGIGQISSEVPQNLSASRPQDRQFILSSKKLLLSDSGFYLCAWARGGYNEQFFGPGTRLTVL.

A single count supports this clone. V gene TRBV10-3 combines with J gene TRBJ2-1; 13 bases line up with TRBD2. The V and J ends lost 7 bases and 7 bases, in that order; junction bases with no gene match: 13. Germline V gives CDR1 ENHRY, CDR2 SYGVKD. This CDR3 comprises 17 residues. The CDR3 loop reads CAITVTSGRAGENEQFF. The CDR3 region has the DNA TGTGCCATCACCGTAACTAGCGGGAGGGCCGGGGAAAATGAGCAGTTCTTC.

J is TRBJ2-3 and V is TRBV2; D is perhaps TRBD2 (6 bases). CDR1 and CDR2 (germline): SNHLY, FYNNEI. This CDR3 is built from 15 residues. V lost 7 bases and J lost 4, with 18 bases in between. Written as DNA, the CDR3 is TGTGCCAGCATTCGTGACGGGAGTACGCCAGATACGCAGTATTTT. It specifies CASIRDGSTPDTQYF.

The chain recombines TRBV7-8 with TRBJ2-2; D not certain. The length of the CDR3 is 16 residues. CDR1 is SGHVS and CDR2 is FQNEAQ in the germline V gene. Trimming removed 3 bases at V and 2 bases at J, with 13 bases between. CDR3 region: CASSFLLGTNTGELFF. The CDR3 DNA reads as TGTGCCAGCAGCTTTCTCCTAGGAACAAACACCGGGGAGCTGTTTTTT.

The J gene is TRBJ2-7, the V gene TRBV10-2; tentatively, D is TRBD1 (5 bases). Germline CDR1 is WSHSY and CDR2 is SAAADI. Trimming shortened V by 0 bases and J by 7 bases, and 22 bases separated the two germline ends. The CDR3 has 17 amino acids. CDR3 amino acids: CASSESPLGWTSREQYF. CDR3 nucleotide sequence: TGCGCCAGCAGTGAGTCGCCGTTAGGATGGACAAGTCGAGAGCAGTACTTC.

The rearrangement uses TRBV23-1 and TRBJ2-1, with 12 bases fitting TRBD1. TRBV23-1 qualifies as an ORF whose function is uncertain. There are 19 residues in the CDR3. The trim removed 4 bases at V and 7 bases at J, leaving 17 bases unmatched. CDR3 nucleotide sequence: TGCGCCAGCAGTCGTTTTGAGGTGTGGGACAGGGGGCGCAGGAATGAGCAGTTCTTC. Its translation is CASSRFEVWDRGRRNEQFF.

V and J are TRBV5-1 and TRBJ2-3, with 10 bases lining up with TRBD2. There are 17 residues in the CDR3. V shed 0 bases and J 5 bases; nucleotides not matched to a gene: 9. Germline values: CDR1 SGHRS, CDR2 YFSETQ. The CDR3 nucleotides read TGCGCCAGCAGCTTGGGACACAGCGGGAGGGCCCTAGATACGCAGTATTTT. Translation: CASSLGHSGRALDTQYF.

Only a few counts were recorded for this clone. V gene TRBV21-1 combines with J gene TRBJ2-5; TRBD1 reflects the table's D call only, with no check against the DNA. TRBV21-1 is a pseudogene segment. The CDR3 totals 16 residues. DNA for the CDR3: TGTGCCAGCAGCAAAGCAGACCGGGACAGGGGTGAGACCCAGTACTTC. Its translation is CASSKADRDRGETQYF.

The chain recombines TRBV28 with TRBJ1-4; tentatively, D is TRBD1 (6 bases). CDR1 is MDHEN and CDR2 is SYDVKM in the germline V gene. The germline V and J ends were trimmed by 6 bases and 9 bases, with 20 bases remaining between them. This CDR3 spans 15 amino acids. In nucleotides, the CDR3 is TGTGCCAGCAGGTACAGGGACCGGGTGGGCCAAAAACTGTTTTTT. Translating gives CASRYRDRVGQKLFF.

A single count supports this clone. The CDR3, as DNA: TGTGCCAGCAGCTTCCGAGGTGGCAATGAGCAGTTCTTC. Protein sequence: CASSFRGGNEQFF. This chain connects TRBV5-4 to TRBJ2-1; unclear D gene. Germline V lookup: CDR1 SGHNT, CDR2 YYREEE (reference sequence). The germline V and J ends were trimmed by 2 bases and 6 bases, with 9 bases remaining between them. This CDR3 contains 13 residues.

The rearrangement links TRBV11-2 to TRBJ2-7; no reliable D call. V shed 5 bases and J shed 5 bases, with 10 bases lying between them. CDR3 size: 12 residues. Germline CDR1 is SGHAT and CDR2 is FQNNGV. The CDR3 region is CASSASFNEQYF. CDR3 DNA sequence: TGTGCCAGCAGCGCAAGCTTTAACGAGCAGTACTTC.

The chain links TRBV5-4 to TRBJ2-7, with a weak D call TRBD1 (7 bases). The germline V gene has CDR1 SGHNT and CDR2 YYREEE (reference sequence). V was shortened by 1 base and J by 4 bases, with 18 bases between the two germline ends. This CDR3 has 16 amino acids. DNA of the CDR3: TGTGCCAGCAGCTTGAGGGCAGGGGGGAACCATTACGAGCAGTACTTC. This sequence encodes CASSLRAGGNHYEQYF.

CDR3 sequence (DNA): TGCGCCAGCAGCCAGGAGGTTACGTACGAGCAGTACTTC. Encoded protein: CASSQEVTYEQYF. The V call is TRBV4-1, the J call TRBJ2-7; tentative D call: TRBD2 (5 bases). The CDR3 consists of 13 residues. V lost 3 bases and J lost 4, with 10 bases in between. Germline lookup yields CDR1 MGHRA and CDR2 YSYEKL.

This chain links TRBV28 with TRBJ2-7; D is perhaps TRBD2 (5 bases). V lost 10 bases, J lost 0 bases, and 16 bases lay in between. CDR1 is MDHEN and CDR2 is SYDVKM in the germline V gene. This CDR3 contains 14 residues. This CDR3 is CAISRTPSSYEQYF. The CDR3 nucleotides read TGTGCCATCAGCCGGACTCCCAGCTCCTACGAGCAGTACTTC.

The rearrangement links TRBV5-3 to TRBJ1-1; D ambiguous. TRBV5-3 belongs to the ORF category, with a function that is uncertain. V was cut by 5 bases and J by 1 base, with 18 bases left in between. The CDR3 covers 16 residues. CDR3 DNA: TGTGCCAGAAGATATACCCCTGACCGAGGGAACACTGAAGCTTTCTTT. Protein sequence: CARRYTPDRGNTEAFF.

Written as DNA, the CDR3 is TGTGCCTGGATGGAGTGGGGGACAGAACGCGAGCAGTACTTC. It specifies CAWMEWGTEREQYF. The gene calls are TRBV30 and TRBJ2-7, with 7 bases aligning to TRBD1. Trimming removed 4 bases from V and 6 bases from J; junction bases left unmatched: 12. Germline V gives CDR1 GTSNPN, CDR2 SVGIG (reference sequence). The CDR3 contains 14 residues.

This clone has a handful of counts. This rearrangement joins TRBV21-1 to TRBJ1-5; TRBD1, as called in the table, went unchecked against the DNA. TRBV21-1 is a documented pseudogene. This CDR3 is 15 amino acids long. CDR3 in DNA: TGTGCCAGCAGCAAAGGGGGGACAGGCAATCAGCCCCAGCATTTT. The encoded protein is CASSKGGTGNQPQHF.

This chain links TRBV5-4 with TRBJ2-3, with a possible D match to TRBD2 (7 bases). The V gene's germline CDR1 is SGHNT and CDR2 YYREEE (reference sequence). The CDR3 contains 14 residues. With 5 bases removed from V and 7 bases from J, the gap between germline ends came to 17 bases. DNA of the CDR3: TGTGCCAGCAGGCAAGGGGGGGGACCTTATACGCAGTATTTT. Protein: CASRQGGGPYTQYF.

This clone has just a few counts. The V and J genes are TRBV19 and TRBJ2-7; TRBD1 might be the D (6 bases). Trimming shortened V by 3 bases and J by 0 bases, and 12 bases separated the two germline ends. CDR3 length: 15 residues. Per the germline V gene, CDR1 is LNHDA and CDR2 is SQIVND (reference sequence). CDR3 in amino acids: CASSIQTGSSYEQYF. The CDR3 DNA follows: TGTGCCAGTAGTATTCAGACAGGAAGCTCCTACGAGCAGTACTTC.

The table lists this clone with a count of one. The chain employs TRBV4-3 and TRBJ2-1; 7 nucleotides line up with TRBD2. The CDR3 covers 17 residues. From germline, CDR1 is LGHNA and CDR2 YSLEER. Trimming at V came to 0 bases and at J to 4 bases, leaving 9 bases not matched to a gene. The CDR3 region is CASSQDLGGSGYNEQFF. The CDR3 DNA follows: TGCGCCAGCAGCCAAGATCTTGGCGGGAGCGGGTACAATGAGCAGTTCTTC.

V usage is TRBV19 and J usage is TRBJ1-2; a weak D match, TRBD1 (5 bases). The CDR3 has 15 residues. In germline, CDR1 is LNHDA, CDR2 SQIVND (reference sequence). The V end lost 6 bases, the J end lost 3 bases, and 17 bases lay between the germline ends. The CDR3 is CASREEDNYYYGYTF. The CDR3 DNA sequence: TGTGCCAGTAGGGAAGAGGACAATTACTACTATGGCTACACCTTC.

The CDR3 coding sequence is TGTGCCTGGAGCCGGGACTCTAACACCGGGGAGCTGTTTTTT. Its translation: CAWSRDSNTGELFF. V and J are TRBV30 and TRBJ2-2; possibly TRBD2 for D (6 bases). CDR1 is GTSNPN, CDR2 SVGIG, per germline (reference sequence). V dropped 3 bases and J dropped 2 bases, with 10 bases sitting between them. CDR3 size: 14 residues.

The chain uses TRBV4-1 and TRBJ1-4, with TRBD1 as a possible D gene (5 bases). This CDR3 has 15 residues. The germline gives CDR1 MGHRA, CDR2 YSYEKL. Trimming shortened V by 5 bases and J by 3 bases, and 13 bases separated the two germline ends. This chain's CDR3 is CASSAETVSNEKLFF. In DNA form, the CDR3 reads TGCGCCAGCAGCGCAGAGACAGTTTCTAATGAAAAACTGTTTTTT.

The rearrangement joins TRBV28 to TRBJ1-1; possible D gene TRBD1, 6 bases. V shed 3 bases and J shed 3 bases, with 11 bases lying between them. The CDR3 runs 14 residues. Germline loops: CDR1 MDHEN, CDR2 SYDVKM. The CDR3 here is CASSLEYRDTEAFF. CDR3 in DNA: TGTGCCAGCAGTTTGGAATACAGGGACACTGAAGCTTTCTTT.

The rearrangement joins TRBV6-6 to TRBJ2-1; D is ambiguous. Between the trimmed V and J ends, which lost 5 bases and 10 bases, there was a span of 15 bases. Per the germline V gene, CDR1 is MNHNY and CDR2 is SVGAGI (reference sequence). CDR3 length equals 13 residues. The CDR3 region is CASSLPTEEEQFF. The CDR3 DNA sequence: TGTGCCAGCAGTCTCCCCACCGAGGAAGAGCAGTTCTTC.

The CDR3 protein is CASSPNPGEQFF. CDR3 nucleotides: TGTGCCAGCAGCCCGAATCCAGGGGAGCAGTTCTTC. The V gene is TRBV7-2, the J gene TRBJ2-1; D may be TRBD1 (5 bases). V lost 5 bases and J lost 10, with 12 bases in between. Per the germline V gene, CDR1 is SGHTA and CDR2 is FQGNSA. This CDR3 region has 12 residues. The complete variable domain, with remaining parts taken from reference TRBV7-2 and TRBJ2-1, reads GAGVSQSPSNKVTEKGKDVELRCDPISGHTALYWYRQSLGQGLEFLIYFQGNSAPDKSGLPSDRFSAERTGGSVSTLTIQRTQQEDSAVYLCASSPNPGEQFFGPGTRLTVL.

The CDR3 DNA reads as TGTGCCAGCTCACCATCTAGCGGGAGCTACGAGCAGTACTTC. This codes for CASSPSSGSYEQYF. V gene TRBV18 combines with J gene TRBJ2-7; TRBD2 matches 10 bases. V trimming: 2 bases; J trimming: 3 bases; junction bases outside the gene matches: 1. Per the germline V gene, CDR1 is KGHSH and CDR2 is LQKENI. This CDR3 is 14 amino acids long.

The chain couples TRBV13 to TRBJ2-7; 10 bases are shared with TRBD2. Germline-derived CDR1 and CDR2 are PRHDT and FYEKMQ (reference sequence). The CDR3 is 18 residues long. V dropped 8 bases and J dropped 2; count of bases not matched to a gene: 18. CDR3 sequence (DNA): TGTGCCAGCTCACCGGGGTTCCGGGAGCGGGAGGGCCCCTACGAGCAGTACTTC. It codes for CASSPGFREREGPYEQYF.

The chain couples TRBV7-2 to TRBJ1-5; D is perhaps TRBD1 (6 bases). The germline V gene has CDR1 SGHTA and CDR2 FQGNSA. Trimming took off 5 bases at V and 6 bases at J, with 14 bases between the two ends. CDR3 size: 14 residues. In nucleotides, the CDR3 is TGTGCCAGCAGCCCAGACAGGATAGGTCAGCCCCAGCATTTT. Protein sequence: CASSPDRIGQPQHF.

This clone has only one observation. This chain connects TRBV14 to TRBJ2-7; D call uncertain. From germline, CDR1 is SGHDN and CDR2 FVKESK. The CDR3 has 14 residues. Trimming stripped 1 base from V and 2 bases from J, with 9 bases between. The DNA for the CDR3 is TGTGCCAGCAGCCAAGTCGCCAGCGCCTACGAGCAGTACTTC. It is translated as CASSQVASAYEQYF. The full variable domain, its missing parts supplied by reference TRBV14 and TRBJ2-7, is EAGVTQFPSHSVIEKGQTVTLRCDPISGHDNLYWYRRVMGKEIKFLLHFVKESKQDESGMPNNRFLAERTGGTYSTLKVQPAELEDSGVYFCASSQVASAYEQYFGPGTRLTVT.

The chain is built from TRBV29-1 and TRBJ2-1; TRBD2 is a possible D gene (6 bases). Per the germline V gene, CDR1 is SQVTM and CDR2 is ANQGSEA. The CDR3 has 13 amino acids. V was trimmed by 6 bases and J by 0 bases, leaving 9 bases between them. DNA of the CDR3: TGCAGCGTGGGACTTGTCTCCTACAATGAGCAGTTCTTC. Protein product: CSVGLVSYNEQFF.